Presented here are 6 T cell receptor beta chains from one specimen sequenced in a study of metastatic and nonmetastatic thyroid tumors (dated by TCRdb to the early 2020s). No treatment had been received by any patient before thyroid surgery. Libraries were prepared through PCR. The listed sequencing device is Illumina HiSeq 4000. The public reads were reanalyzed by TCRdb: fastp trimming at Q25, MiXCR alignment, in-frame beta chains only. The sample includes some 21,000 clones, with around 30% observed a single time. The top ten clonotypes cover about 20% of the sample. Material for sequencing was blood. The receptor source for this set is a female donor with papillary thyroid cancer or a benign thyroid nodule (not recorded which). Some clones in this sample may be carry-over from other donors' samples.

The CDR3 loop reads CSAGPLESSYNEQFF. Here the CDR3 DNA reads TGCAGTGCTGGACCCCTGGAGAGCTCCTACAATGAGCAGTTCTTC. V gene TRBV20-1 combines with J gene TRBJ2-1; D remains ambiguous. Trimming pared 5 bases from V and 0 bases from J, leaving 14 bases between. Germline V gene sequence: CDR1 DFQATT, CDR2 SNEGSKA (reference sequence). This CDR3 has 15 amino acids.

This sequence joins TRBV18 and TRBJ1-2, with D uncertain. Germline V gives CDR1 KGHSH, CDR2 LQKENI. This CDR3 is 15 amino acids long. V lost 4 bases to trimming and J lost 4 bases, with 16 bases between them. CDR3 nucleotides: TGTGCCAGCTCACAGAACAGCGATTCTACCTATGGCTACACCTTC. Protein product: CASSQNSDSTYGYTF.

This clone came up many times. The rearrangement uses TRBV5-4 and TRBJ2-4; D is undetermined. V was clipped by 1 base and J by 4 bases, with 12 bases between them. Germline lookup yields CDR1 SGHNT and CDR2 YYREEE (reference sequence). This CDR3 is 15 amino acids long. The DNA for the CDR3 is TGTGCCAGCAGCTTGAAATCAGGCGCAAAAAACATTCAGTACTTC. This translates into CASSLKSGAKNIQYF.

This clone has a count of ten or more. This chain links TRBV20-1 with TRBJ2-5; weak D call: TRBD1 (5 bases). The ends were cut back, 4 bases at V and 9 bases at J, with 21 bases in the middle. Looked up from germline, CDR1 is DFQATT and CDR2 is SNEGSKA (reference sequence). The CDR3 totals 14 residues. The chain's CDR3 is CSAIRDKVLVAQYF. Written as DNA, the CDR3 is TGCAGTGCTATCAGGGATAAGGTTTTGGTGGCCCAGTACTTC.

V gene TRBV30 combines with J gene TRBJ1-1; D gene unclear. This CDR3 has 14 residues. Trimming took 0 bases from V and 3 from J, leaving 11 bases between them. CDR1 and CDR2 (germline): GTSNPN, SVGIG (reference sequence). The CDR3 is CAWSVAREHTEAFF. CDR3 DNA sequence: TGTGCCTGGAGTGTAGCGCGGGAGCACACTGAAGCTTTCTTT.

This clone has just a few counts. The rearrangement uses TRBV6-1 and TRBJ1-5, with D unclear. The CDR3 loop spans 14 amino acids. V was cut by 6 bases and J by 4 bases, with 13 bases left in between. CDR1 is MNHNS, CDR2 SASEGT, per germline. CDR3 coding DNA: TGTGCCAGCAGGCTTGAAACGGGGAATCAGCCCCAGCATTTT. Translating it yields CASRLETGNQPQHF.